The source of this TCR beta chain is a study of cytomegalovirus exposure and HLA in healthy donors (TCRdb year 2017). Regarding the complete study: An earlier analysis of several hundred of the donors reported 276 Gb of sequence data and approximately 110 million unique TCR beta sequences from roughly 200 million T cells. In the later analysis, no new phenotypic data were used to find candidate immune exposures; instead, reliance was placed on TCR beta sequences and their occurrence across donors. An earlier analysis of 587 of the donors used high-throughput TCR beta sequencing to judge whether each TCR beta V gene segment behaved as functional or pseudogenic. To predict cytomegalovirus infection status, the study combined high-throughput TCR immunosequencing, statistical association of individual TCRs with disease status, and machine learning. The study aimed to test whether cataloging public T cell receptors could reveal signatures of past pathogen exposure. Every repertoire in the discovery cohort had been generated on one and the same sequencing platform. Among about 400 genotyped donors of the cohort, an average of roughly 230,000 unique TCR beta nucleotide sequences was sequenced per donor, of which roughly 18% were non-productive. A later analysis re-examined previously published TCR beta repertoires from roughly 650 donors and added high-resolution HLA genotyping to investigate patterns of TCR occurrence. Among the roughly 400 genotyped donors, approximately 81% belonged to the genetic ancestry cluster associated with self-reported Caucasian donors. The study profiled the T cell repertoires of around 700 subjects by immunosequencing and related them to cytomegalovirus serostatus. In a later genetic analysis, genome-wide SNP genotypes for about three fifths of the roughly 670 donors were used, and that subset was treated as a discovery cohort. Besides the first cohort of around 700 subjects, a separate validation cohort made up of about 120 different subjects was used. Donor age, sex, ethnicity and CMV serostatus were compiled alongside the repertoire data. Typing coverage varied by locus: roughly 620-640 donors for A, B, C, DRB1 and DQB1; approximately 520 for DQA1; around 610 for DPA1; approximately 450 for DPB1. Around 330 gigabases of sequencing data and roughly 81 million unique TCR sequences made up an early release that covered approximately 700 HLA-typed donors. Four or five DR-DQ haplotypes were handled as single units for association and clustering because linkage in the cohort was strong. Class I and class II HLA loci were covered by the typing at four-digit resolution. The study at large found these results: An association between a missense DCLRE1C variant and V-gene and J-gene trimming of TCR beta chains was found in a later genetic analysis and replicated in an independent cohort. Most CMV-associated TCR beta chains appeared to be HLA-restricted in a later analysis, and the HLA associations seemed to be driven largely by CMV exposure. An earlier analysis of approximately 540 of the donors showed that most TCR beta V segments appeared in productive rearrangements either about 87% or about 30% of the time, which broadly matched IMGT annotations. In the study, approximately 160 TCR beta chains were listed as associated with cytomegalovirus. A further reported finding was that TCR beta sequences accurately predicted the HLA-A and HLA-B alleles for most subjects in the first cohort. The earlier analysis of approximately 560 of the donors excluded approximately 15 rarely observed V segments, including chromosome 9 orphons, because counts were too low. Some IMGT-functional V segments, including TRBV6-2 and TRBV6-3, could not be distinguished by the 87-base-pair reads and were therefore excluded. Three of the identified cytomegalovirus-associated TCR beta chains were confirmed in vitro to be specific for cytomegalovirus antigens. In a later analysis, HLA-associated TCR beta chains showed more clonal expansion and lower generation probabilities than non-associated chains that were equally common. Linkage disequilibrium might explain the correlated functional status among segregating V segments, but an unknown experimental factor could not be ruled out. According to a later analysis, parvovirus B19, influenza, CMV and Epstein-Barr virus appeared linked to several top co-occurrence clusters. Because HLA typing was unavailable for some donors at each locus, only the typed subset was used in association tests. Cytomegalovirus status was reported to be diagnosed by the classifier with high specificity and sensitivity in both the original and validation cohorts. Strong co-occurrence of HLA alleles, especially DR and DQ, made assigning TCR associations to individual alleles difficult. Roughly uniform sequencing depth across donors was assumed in presence/absence analyses, although this assumption may not hold. A later analysis found that TCR association rates varied across HLA loci, with DRB1 alleles showing the most associated TCRs and HLA-C alleles the fewest. For the cohort, immune exposure information was limited to CMV serostatus. At a false discovery rate of 0.05, a later analysis linked 16,000 or so TCR beta sequences to specific HLA alleles. According to a later genetic analysis, donors in an Asian-associated ancestry cluster had fewer N-insertions in productive TCRs than the roughly 700-donor mean. Only TCR beta chains were sequenced in this cohort, and the absence of alpha or paired-chain data limited detectable features. Most TCR sequences were seen in very few donors, while some public TCRs were found in many individuals. The authors suggested that the approach could potentially be generalized to other disease states and immunological phenotypes. A cluster of highly shared sequence variants was judged likely to represent a technical artifact of the sequencing pipeline.

The cohort comprised 550 to 700 healthy bone marrow donors. Cohort members were all nominally healthy when sampled, although unrecorded immune exposures were likely present. The donor was CMV seronegative and belonged to the group of 380 or so seronegative cohort members. Each donor provided a peripheral blood sample, and peripheral blood mononuclear cells were used for TCR beta sequencing. The Qiagen DNeasy Blood Extraction Kit was used to extract genomic DNA from the blood cell samples. Notes on this clone: It has no known antigen specificity. Base qualities are not at hand, and no much larger clone is one base apart.

Library preparation used the immunoSEQ multiplex PCR assay. A mixture of 60 forward primers for TCR Vbeta segments and 13 reverse primers for TCR Jbeta segments was used in the multiplex PCR. The CDR3 region of rearranged TCR beta genes was amplified from genomic DNA with a multiplex PCR assay. Amplified TCR beta libraries were sequenced as 87-base-pair reads on the Illumina HiSeq System. The paper's data handling went like this. In a later analysis, tens of millions of unique TCR beta chains were counted across the approximately 670 repertoires, and around 10 million of these chains were shared by at least two donors. Raw reads were error-corrected and collapsed into unique sequences by a nearest-neighbor algorithm in which closely related sequences were merged to remove PCR and sequencing errors. To assign V, D and J gene segments, CDR3 sequences were aligned to IMGT reference sequences. For a sequence to be retained, at least a six-nucleotide match to both a V gene segment and a J gene segment was required. A rearrangement counted as productive if the CDR3 had no stop codons and remained in frame with V and J, and every other rearrangement counted as non-productive. Following IMGT convention, CDR3 was defined as the stretch from the second conserved V-encoded cysteine to the conserved J-encoded phenylalanine. Sequences without an unambiguous match to a single V gene segment were excluded from the earlier analysis of a few hundred of the donors. In an earlier analysis of roughly 600 of the donors, a V segment was called functional when productive rearrangements were above 56.7%, and segregating when the standard deviation between donors exceeded 5%. To diagnose cytomegalovirus status from the catalog of TCR beta chain sequences, a statistical classification framework was built. V and J gene assignment, in a later analysis, came from comparing TCR nucleotide sequences with IMGT/GENE-DB human TR gene sequences. The TCRdist pipeline was used in a later analysis to assign CDR3 sequences and most-parsimonious VDJ recombination scenarios. In a later analysis, each TCR beta chain was defined by its CDR3 amino acid sequence together with its V-gene family, and reads lacking a unique V-gene family were excluded. A later analysis removed roughly 590 highly shared, low-generation-probability nucleotide sequences to deal with suspected cross-contamination and a sequencing artifact. For each public chain, a later analysis derived a clonal expansion index from normalized ranks of inferred template counts within each repertoire. A later analysis computed generation probabilities with a VDJ recombination model fitted to out-of-frame rearrangements, and checked the results against IGoR. In a later analysis, hypergeometric tests were used to score TCR-TCR, TCR-HLA and TCR-CMV co-occurrence, with a repertoire-size bias correction applied to TCR pairs. To estimate false discovery rates, a later analysis permuted the HLA or CMV assignments 20 times. In a later analysis, co-occurring TCRs were grouped using DBSCAN, with TCRdist sequence similarity added in when clustering inside HLA-allele-positive subsets. Repertoires with fewer than 30,000 or more than 120,000 public chains were left out of co-occurrence clustering, as were about 5 repertoires with anomalous nucleotide sharing. In its TCRdb copy, this immuneACCESS table keeps in-frame sequences only and misses some clones. Where compared with another copy, unresolved V genes explain less than half of these, and the others have no known cause. D and trimming come from the DNA, and the V and J calls and clone size come from that table. Across this sample there are 200,000 to 250,000 clones, with about 77% seen only once. Under 2% of the sample is in the top ten clones.

The junction shows trimming of 3 bases on V and 1 base on J, plus 10 bases between the germline ends. From its cysteine to its phenylalanine, the CDR3 spans 15 amino acids. Just the 45-base CDR3 DNA is kept, in frame starting at base 1. The germline V gene (reference sequence) provides CDR1 LNHDA and CDR2 SQIVND. The source material was PBMCs. The receptor was isolated from a woman in her 30s in good health and CMV-seronegative. The sequence links TRBV19 to TRBJ1-3; TRBD1 could be the D gene, as 6 bases match. The CDR3 sequence is CASSMDRNSGNTIYF. The bases read TGTGCCAGTAGTATGGACAGAAATTCTGGAAACACCATATATTTT.